The next 30 T cell receptor beta chains were all read from a single sample in a study of cytomegalovirus exposure and HLA in healthy donors. Use of 60 Vbeta and 13 Jbeta primers characterized the PCR. The repertoire was sequenced with immunoSEQ multiplex PCR; TCRdb's copy has only in-frame clones and lacks some. The repertoire holds hundreds of thousands of clones, with over 85% as singletons. Sample: PBMCs. Receptors originate from a young woman in good health and CMV-seronegative.

This chain joins TRBV9 and TRBJ2-5; 8 nucleotides agree with TRBD2. The CDR3 extends over 16 amino acids. Trimming at V came to 4 bases and at J to 2 bases, leaving 10 bases not matched to a gene. Germline loops: CDR1 SGDLS, CDR2 YYNGEE. The CDR3, as DNA: TGTGCCAGCAGCCTTGGGGCGGGGGGCTTACAAGAGACCCAGTACTTC. This sequence encodes CASSLGAGGLQETQYF.

The chain combines TRBV7-2 with TRBJ2-7; no clear D. V lost 5 bases and J 3 bases, leaving 5 bases between the germline ends. The CDR3 has 11 amino acids. Germline CDR1 is SGHTA and CDR2 is FQGNSA. CDR3 loop: CASSPDYEQYF. DNA of the CDR3: TGTGCCAGCAGCCCAGACTACGAGCAGTACTTC.

This clone was seen only once. The chain has TRBV7-8 and TRBJ2-5, with D maybe TRBD1 (5 bases). This CDR3 region has 16 residues. Trimming cost V 5 bases and J 1 base, with 17 bases left between them. The germline V gene has CDR1 SGHVS and CDR2 FQNEAQ. CDR3 bases: TGTGCCAGCAGCCTCCCCCAGGGATGGGGCCAAGAGACCCAGTACTTC. Translating gives CASSLPQGWGQETQYF.

V gene TRBV27 combines with J gene TRBJ2-7; 7 nucleotides line up with TRBD1. The CDR3 runs to 17 residues. The junction had 11 bases not matched to a gene; V was cut back by 3 bases and J by 0 bases. Germline CDR1 MNHEY, CDR2 SMNVEV (reference sequence). This CDR3 reads CASSLGDSQGDSYEQYF. In DNA, the CDR3 is TGTGCCAGCAGTTTGGGGGACAGCCAGGGGGACTCCTACGAGCAGTACTTC.

This sequence joins TRBV19 and TRBJ1-5, with TRBD1 identical over 9 bases. The CDR3 consists of 17 residues. Germline V gene data show CDR1 as LNHDA and CDR2 as SQIVND (reference sequence). J lost 2 bases, V lost 5 bases, and 10 bases had no gene match. The CDR3 DNA reads TGTGCCAGTAGTCGGACAGGGGACTTGTGGGGCAATCAGCCCCAGCATTTT. Translated, it gives CASSRTGDLWGNQPQHF.

The rearrangement uses TRBV11-3 and TRBJ2-7, with a weak D call TRBD2 (6 bases). The CDR3 is 16 amino acids. V was pared by 1 base and J by 1 base, with 14 bases between. From germline, CDR1 is SGHNT and CDR2 YENEEA. CDR3 DNA sequence: TGTGCCAGCAGCTTAGGGTCTAGCGCGCGTTCCTACGAGCAGTACTTC. Amino acids: CASSLGSSARSYEQYF.

The chain couples TRBV6-1 to TRBJ2-7; TRBD1 agrees at 9 bases. Germline CDR1 MNHNS, CDR2 SASEGT. Losses at the gene ends were 8 bases for V and 5 bases for J; bases not matched to a gene: 7. The CDR3 is 13 amino acids. The CDR3 loop is CASGLDRGNEQYF. In nucleotides, the CDR3 is TGTGCCAGCGGGTTGGACAGGGGTAACGAGCAGTACTTC.

The chain combines TRBV9 with TRBJ1-1; the match to TRBD1 covers 7 bases. The germline V gene encodes CDR1 SGDLS and CDR2 YYNGEE. V shed 1 base, J shed 1 base, and the junction held 4 bases outside the gene matches. The CDR3 has 15 residues. CDR3 sequence (DNA): TGTGCCAGCAGCGTAACAGGGGACGGGAACACTGAAGCTTTCTTT. Residues: CASSVTGDGNTEAFF.

The CDR3 sequence: CASSLDTSGGTNEQFF. The DNA for the CDR3 is TGCGCCAGCAGCTTGGACACTAGCGGGGGTACCAATGAGCAGTTCTTC. The V and J genes are TRBV5-1 and TRBJ2-1; the match to TRBD2 covers 11 bases. In germline, CDR1 is SGHRS, CDR2 YFSETQ. With 0 bases clipped from V and 6 bases from J, the junction kept 5 bases outside the gene matches. The CDR3 is 16 amino acids.

The chain has TRBV9 and TRBJ2-7; 8 positions match TRBD1. The germline V gene encodes CDR1 SGDLS and CDR2 YYNGEE. Trimming cost V 0 bases and J 5 bases; bases outside gene matches: 7. The CDR3 length is 15 residues. CDR3 loop: CASSVGAGGGNEQYF. The DNA of the CDR3 is TGTGCCAGCAGCGTAGGCGCAGGGGGCGGGAACGAGCAGTACTTC.

With regard to this clone: Other DNA sequences in this specimen translate into the identical CDR3. The rearrangement joins TRBV2 to TRBJ1-6, with 8 bases aligning to TRBD1. From germline, CDR1 is SNHLY and CDR2 FYNNEI. The length of the CDR3 is 17 residues. Trimming cost V 5 bases and J 5 bases; bases outside gene matches: 11. CDR3 in DNA: TGTGCCAGCAGTACGACAGGGGCTCGGATAAATAATTCACCCCTCCACTTT. Residues: CASSTTGARINNSPLHF.

The CDR3 DNA reads as TGTGCCAGCAGTCCTAGCGGGGTTAGCTCCTACGAGCAGTACTTC. Translated: CASSPSGVSSYEQYF. The chain has TRBV27 and TRBJ2-7; TRBD2 aligns across 9 bases. The V and J ends lost 5 bases and 0 bases, in that order; junction bases with no gene match: 5. The CDR3 sequence is 15 residues long. Germline V gives CDR1 MNHEY, CDR2 SMNVEV (reference sequence).

The rearrangement links TRBV6-1 to TRBJ2-7, with TRBD1 matching over 8 bases. There are 14 residues in the CDR3. Germline CDR1 MNHNS, CDR2 SASEGT. The junction had 7 bases not matched to a gene; V was cut back by 6 bases and J by 3 bases. CDR3 coding DNA: TGTGCCAGCAGGGCGGGACAGGCCAACTACGAGCAGTACTTC. Its translation is CASRAGQANYEQYF.

This clone was seen a single time. J is TRBJ1-2 and V is TRBV6-5; the D gene is possibly TRBD1 (5 bases). Trimming stripped 5 bases from V and 8 bases from J, with 18 bases between. This CDR3 contains 14 residues. Germline V lookup: CDR1 MNHEY, CDR2 SVGAGI. The CDR3 coding sequence is TGTGCCAGCAGTCCGATCGGGGGAATGGGCGGCTACACCTTC. This sequence encodes CASSPIGGMGGYTF.

The rearrangement uses TRBV5-8 and TRBJ1-1, with TRBD1 identical over 8 bases. The J segment lost 11 bases and the V segment lost 4 bases, leaving 7 bases of the junction unmatched. From germline, CDR1 is SGHTS and CDR2 YDEGEE. The CDR3 totals 12 residues. CDR3 region: CASSQDRVKAFF. Written as DNA, the CDR3 is TGTGCCAGCAGCCAGGACAGGGTAAAGGCTTTCTTT.

This chain joins TRBV7-9 and TRBJ2-1, with 12 bases identical to TRBD2. Germline assignment: CDR1 SEHNR and CDR2 FQNEAQ (reference sequence). CDR3 length: 14 residues. V dropped 7 bases and J dropped 6; count of bases not matched to a gene: 4. For the CDR3, the DNA is TGTGCCAGCATGTCTAGCGGGGGGGCCAATGAGCAGTTCTTC. Protein: CASMSSGGANEQFF. Supplemented by reference TRBV7-9 and TRBJ2-1, the full variable domain reads DTGVSQNPRHKITKRGQNVTFRCDPISEHNRLYWYRQTLGQGPEFLTYFQNEAQLEKSRLLSDRFSAERPKGSFSTLEIQRTEQGDSAMYLCASMSSGGANEQFFGPGTRLTVL.

The chain uses TRBV5-6 and TRBJ1-1, with no clear D. The length of the CDR3 is 13 residues. Germline CDR1 and CDR2: SGHDT and YYEEEE. The ends were cut back, 4 bases at V and 1 base at J, with 8 bases in the middle. CDR3 in amino acids: CASSTRGNTEAFF. In DNA form, the CDR3 reads TGTGCCAGCAGCACACGAGGGAACACTGAAGCTTTCTTT.

The CDR3 DNA reads as TGTGCCAGCAAGACCAAGGGGGCATTCACTGAAGCTTTCTTT. Its protein is CASKTKGAFTEAFF. The chain employs TRBV13 and TRBJ1-1, with 7 bases lining up with TRBD1. The germline V gene has CDR1 PRHDT and CDR2 FYEKMQ (reference sequence). This CDR3 comprises 14 residues. Trimming took 7 bases from V and 4 from J; bases not matched to a gene: 9. Variable domain in full (rest from reference TRBV13 and TRBJ1-1): AAGVIQSPRHLIKEKRETATLKCYPIPRHDTVYWYQQGPGQDPQFLISFYEKMQSDKGSIPDRFSAQQFSDYHSELNMSSLELGDSALYFCASKTKGAFTEAFFGQGTRLTVV.

This chain connects TRBV28 to TRBJ1-2; TRBD1 might be the D (5 bases). V was cut by 6 bases and J by 7 bases, with 21 bases left in between. Per germline, CDR1 MDHEN and CDR2 SYDVKM. This CDR3 spans 15 amino acids. DNA for the CDR3: TGTGCCAGCAGCTCCCGTGACAGCGTGTATAGTGGCTACACCTTC. Its protein product is CASSSRDSVYSGYTF.

To note about this clone: This sample includes further DNA sequences coding for the same CDR3. The J gene is TRBJ2-1, the V gene TRBV7-2, with D tentatively TRBD1 (6 bases). CDR1 is SGHTA, CDR2 FQGNSA, per germline. The V and J ends lost 2 bases and 0 bases respectively, with 8 bases between them. The CDR3 sequence is 15 residues long. The CDR3 loop is CASSLRGSSYNEQFF. For the CDR3, the DNA is TGTGCCAGCAGCTTAAGGGGGAGCTCCTACAATGAGCAGTTCTTC.

V is TRBV6-6 and J is TRBJ1-4, with TRBD1 matching over 10 bases. The V and J ends lost 5 bases and 6 bases, in that order; junction bases with no gene match: 6. Germline V gene sequence: CDR1 MNHNY, CDR2 SVGAGI (reference sequence). The CDR3 sequence is 15 residues long. Written as DNA, the CDR3 is TGTGCCAGCAGTAGCCCGGGACAGGGGTATGAAAAACTGTTTTTT. Amino acids: CASSSPGQGYEKLFF.

This chain uses TRBV6-5 with TRBJ2-5; no definite D call. Germline V gene sequence: CDR1 MNHEY, CDR2 SVGAGI. This CDR3 has 11 residues. V was pared by 8 bases and J by 2 bases, with 6 bases between. The CDR3 is CASGAQETQYF. The CDR3 bases are TGTGCCAGCGGAGCACAAGAGACCCAGTACTTC.

The chain is built from TRBV30 and TRBJ1-2, with D possibly being TRBD1 (6 bases). This CDR3 spans 13 amino acids. Trimming shortened V by 2 bases and J by 4 bases, and 11 bases separated the two germline ends. Germline V gives CDR1 GTSNPN, CDR2 SVGIG (reference sequence). CDR3 residues: CAWSRTASYGYTF. CDR3 coding DNA: TGTGCCTGGAGTCGGACAGCTTCCTATGGCTACACCTTC.

The V and J genes are TRBV5-4 and TRBJ2-3, with 8 bases fitting TRBD1. Germline V lookup: CDR1 SGHNT, CDR2 YYREEE (reference sequence). The CDR3 contains 14 residues. Unmatched junction bases numbered 1, after V lost 4 bases and J lost 0 bases. The CDR3 is CASSRDRSTDTQYF. CDR3 DNA sequence: TGTGCCAGCAGCAGGGACAGGAGCACAGATACGCAGTATTTT. The full variable domain, in which reference TRBV5-4 and TRBJ2-3 provide the parts outside the CDR3, is ETGVTQSPTHLIKTRGQQVTLRCSSQSGHNTVSWYQQALGQGPQFIFQYYREEENGRGNFPPRFSGLQFPNYSSELNVNALELDDSALYLCASSRDRSTDTQYFGPGTRLTVL.

This chain links TRBV7-9 with TRBJ2-3, with D unresolved. Germline loops: CDR1 SEHNR, CDR2 FQNEAQ (reference sequence). V shed 5 bases and J shed 6 bases, with 12 bases lying between them. The CDR3 contains 13 residues. The CDR3 loop is CASSATGSDTQYF. The DNA of the CDR3 is TGTGCCAGCAGCGCCACCGGTTCCGATACGCAGTATTTT. The complete variable domain, with remaining parts taken from reference TRBV7-9 and TRBJ2-3, reads DTGVSQNPRHKITKRGQNVTFRCDPISEHNRLYWYRQTLGQGPEFLTYFQNEAQLEKSRLLSDRFSAERPKGSFSTLEIQRTEQGDSAMYLCASSATGSDTQYFGPGTRLTVL.

The chain recombines TRBV11-2 with TRBJ2-2; 7 bases are shared with TRBD2. CDR1 and CDR2 (germline): SGHAT, FQNNGV. The junction had 9 bases not matched to a gene; V was cut back by 6 bases and J by 2 bases. This CDR3 comprises 16 residues. The CDR3 sequence is CASRWPGLLNTGELFF. The CDR3 DNA reads as TGTGCCAGCAGATGGCCGGGACTACTTAACACCGGGGAGCTGTTTTTT.

This sequence joins TRBV4-1 and TRBJ1-1, with 8 bases aligning to TRBD1. This CDR3 region has 15 residues. V was pared by 3 bases and J by 4 bases, with 7 bases of the junction left unmatched. In germline, CDR1 is MGHRA, CDR2 YSYEKL. CDR3 loop: CASSHKTGVSTEAFF. CDR3 bases: TGCGCCAGCAGCCATAAGACAGGGGTGAGCACTGAAGCTTTCTTT.

This clone was found once. The genes are TRBV19 and TRBJ1-1; D gene unclear. V was trimmed by 5 bases and J by 4 bases, leaving 11 bases between them. Germline V gene data show CDR1 as LNHDA and CDR2 as SQIVND (reference sequence). The CDR3 has 13 amino acids. The CDR3 loop is CASSVGLGTEAFF. The CDR3 coding sequence is TGTGCCAGTAGTGTCGGACTAGGCACTGAAGCTTTCTTT.

The rearrangement links TRBV7-6 to TRBJ2-1; 7 nucleotides line up with TRBD1. CDR1 and CDR2 (germline): SGHVS, FNYEAQ. Unmatched junction bases numbered 4, after V lost 1 base and J lost 1 base. This CDR3 is 16 amino acids long. As DNA, the CDR3 is TGTGCCAGCAGCTTAGACGCAGGGGGTTCCTACAATGAGCAGTTCTTC. Translating gives CASSLDAGGSYNEQFF.

The rearrangement links TRBV9 to TRBJ2-1, with TRBD2 matching 14 bases. The CDR3 consists of 15 residues. Germline assignment: CDR1 SGDLS and CDR2 YYNGEE. The V gene end was trimmed by 3 bases and the J gene end by 9 bases; junction bases not matched to a gene: 5. CDR3 region: CASSATSGGAGEQFF. CDR3 DNA: TGTGCCAGCAGCGCGACTAGCGGGGGGGCAGGTGAGCAGTTCTTC.